This is a list of T cell receptor beta chains from one sample in a study of beta chain features in type 1 diabetes. The repertoire was sequenced with immunoSEQ multiplex PCR; TCRdb's copy has only in-frame clones and lacks some. The sample holds a few hundred thousand clones; 9.6% are singletons and the top ten take approximately 0.55%. The sample consisted of central memory CD4+ T cells from blood. These receptors were collected from a man aged 30-40 years with type 1 diabetes. Both conserved end residues are part of each CDR3. The D gene is left open where the match is weak. Only part of the rows carry a size: once, few, many, or a class if the clone is expanded.

abundance,d_gene,j_gene,v_gene,CDR3nt,CDR3aa
.,.,TRBJ1-4,TRBV30,TGTGCCTGGAGTGACGTCATACAGGGAGGTGAAAAACTGTTTTTT,CAWSDVIQGGEKLFF
.,TRBD2,TRBJ2-5,TRBV6-6,TGTGCCAGCAGCAGGGACTACAAAGAGACCCAGTACTTC,CASSRDYKETQYF
.,TRBD1,TRBJ2-7,TRBV2,TGTGCCAGCAGTGGGGACAGCTACGAGCAGTACTTC,CASSGDSYEQYF
many,.,TRBJ2-7,TRBV4-2,TGTGCCAGCAGCCAAGACAGGGATTTCTACGAGCAGTACTTC,CASSQDRDFYEQYF
few,TRBD2,TRBJ2-1,TRBV5-1,TGCGCCAGCATCCCTCAAGCGGGACTGGCAAATGAGCAGTTCTTC,CASIPQAGLANEQFF
.,.,TRBJ2-5,TRBV5-1,TGCGCCAGCAGCACCGGCGACCCCCAAGAGACCCAGTACTTC,CASSTGDPQETQYF
few,.,TRBJ2-7,TRBV29-1,TGCAGCGTTGGAGCGACCGGCTACGAGCAGTACTTC,CSVGATGYEQYF
few,TRBD2,TRBJ2-2,TRBV5-1,TGCGCCAGCAGACCGGCGCGTAGCGGGAGTGGCCCCGGGGAGCTGTTTTTT,CASRPARSGSGPGELFF
.,.,TRBJ2-2,TRBV2,TGTGCCAGCAGCGAGAACACCGGGGAGCGTTTTTTT,CASSENTGERFF
.,.,TRBJ1-1,TRBV9,TGTGCCAGCAGCAGCGACAGTGAAGCTTTCTTT,CASSSDSEAFF
.,TRBD2,TRBJ2-5,TRBV27,TGTGCCAGCAGTTCTCTGACTAGCGGGAGCCGCGGGCAGTACTTC,CASSSLTSGSRGQYF
.,.,TRBJ2-3,TRBV5-8,TGTGCCAGCAGCTTGTTGCAGATTAGCACAGATACGCAGTATTTT,CASSLLQISTDTQYF
.,.,TRBJ2-1,TRBV7-9,TGTGCCAGCAGCTTAATGACAGAGCAGTTCTTC,CASSLMTEQFF
.,.,TRBJ2-5,TRBV27,TGTGCCAGCAGTTTATGGGGCGTCGGAGAGACCCAGTACTTC,CASSLWGVGETQYF
.,TRBD2,TRBJ2-7,TRBV11-2,TGTGCCAGCAGCTTAGATTGGTGGCTAGCGGGAGGGGCCGAGCAGTACTTC,CASSLDWWLAGGAEQYF
.,.,TRBJ1-2,TRBV2,TGTGCCAGCAGTGAAATAACAAACTATGGCTACACCTTC,CASSEITNYGYTF